The entry that follows covers one T cell receptor (beta chain) sequence. The antigen is undetermined. The data originate from a study of shared clonotypes between healthy human individuals. General study findings and limits: Memory subsets generally showed smaller estimated richness than naive subsets did.

The V gene's germline CDR1 is WSHSY and CDR2 SAAADI. There are 16 residues in the CDR3. The germline V and J ends were trimmed by 7 bases and 4 bases, with 21 bases remaining between them. Repertoires were generated with immunoSEQ multiplex PCR, while TCRdb's copy carries only in-frame clones and drops some. The top ten clones hold 30% to 35% of a sample with roughly 700,000 clones, around 90% of them seen once. This TCR was sampled from a man aged 18 to 30 in good health. Some clones in this sample may be carry-over from other donors' samples. The specimen was memory CD8+ T cells from PBMCs. Subset meaning: CD45RO+ cells pooled with CCR7-negative TemRA cells. The chain recombines TRBV10-2 with TRBJ2-3; possibly TRBD2 for D (6 bases). The CDR3 loop is CASMTPRPGLSDTQYF. CDR3 bases: TGCGCCAGCATGACCCCTCGCCCGGGACTGTCAGATACGCAGTATTTT.